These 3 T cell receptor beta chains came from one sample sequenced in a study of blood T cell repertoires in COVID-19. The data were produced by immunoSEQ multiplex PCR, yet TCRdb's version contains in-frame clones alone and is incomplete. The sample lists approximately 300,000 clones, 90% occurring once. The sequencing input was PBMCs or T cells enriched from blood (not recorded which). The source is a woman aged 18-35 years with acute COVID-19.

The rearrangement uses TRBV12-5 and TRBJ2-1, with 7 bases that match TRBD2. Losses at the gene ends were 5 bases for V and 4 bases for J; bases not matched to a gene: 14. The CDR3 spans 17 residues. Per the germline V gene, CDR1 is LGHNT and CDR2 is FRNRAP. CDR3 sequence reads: CASGLSLFGGSYNEQFF. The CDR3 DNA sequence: TGTGCTAGTGGTCTCTCCCTCTTTGGCGGGAGTTACAATGAGCAGTTCTTC.

The CDR3: CASMGRLPMNTGELFF. The CDR3 region has the DNA TGTGCCAGTATGGGGAGGCTACCGATGAACACCGGGGAGCTGTTTTTT. This sequence joins TRBV19 and TRBJ2-2, with TRBD2 as a possible D gene (6 bases). CDR3 size: 16 residues. Germline CDR1 and CDR2: LNHDA and SQIVND (reference sequence). Trimming took off 7 bases at V and 1 base at J, with 16 bases between the two ends.

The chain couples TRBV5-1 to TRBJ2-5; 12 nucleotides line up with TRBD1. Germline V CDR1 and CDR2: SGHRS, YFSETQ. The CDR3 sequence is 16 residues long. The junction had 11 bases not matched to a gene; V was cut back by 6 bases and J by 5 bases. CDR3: CASKIPTGTGGETQYF. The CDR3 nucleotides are TGCGCCAGCAAGATCCCAACCGGGACAGGGGGCGAGACCCAGTACTTC.